A single sample is the source of the 26 T cell receptor beta chains below, sequenced in a study of shared clonotypes between healthy human individuals. Method: immunoSEQ multiplex PCR; TCRdb's copy keeps in-frame clones and lacks some. The sample includes 550,000 to 850,000 clones, under 80% seen only once; the top ten take roughly 1.7%. The sequencing sample was made of memory CD4+ T cells sorted from blood. Subset reported: CD45RA-negative fraction. These receptors were collected from a young woman in good health.

The rearrangement uses TRBV28 and TRBJ1-2; 12 bases fit TRBD1. Germline CDR1 MDHEN, CDR2 SYDVKM. The CDR3 sequence is 15 residues long. Trimming took 5 bases from V and 4 from J; bases not matched to a gene: 5. As DNA, the CDR3 is TGTGCCAGCAGTACCGGGACAGGGGGCGTCTATGGCTACACCTTC. This encodes CASSTGTGGVYGYTF.

This clone was seen a handful of times. This chain uses TRBV18 with TRBJ2-7; D is ambiguous. The CDR3 loop spans 13 amino acids. The V and J ends lost 2 bases and 5 bases respectively, with 10 bases between them. Germline CDR1 is KGHSH and CDR2 is LQKENI. CDR3 coding DNA: TGTGCCAGCTCACCATCGTTGGATGACGAGCAGTACTTC. Translation: CASSPSLDDEQYF.

The chain recombines TRBV15 with TRBJ1-5; 7 nucleotides line up with TRBD1. Germline CDR1 LNHNV, CDR2 YYDKDF (reference sequence). With 3 bases clipped from V and 5 bases from J, the junction kept 7 bases outside the gene matches. The CDR3 extends over 15 amino acids. The CDR3: CATSSVRGLDQPQHF. The CDR3 region has the DNA TGTGCCACCAGCAGCGTCAGGGGGTTAGATCAGCCCCAGCATTTT.

The chain links TRBV11-2 to TRBJ1-1, with a tentative D call TRBD1 (6 bases). Deletions cut 6 bases from V and 1 base from J, with 15 bases between. CDR1 is SGHAT and CDR2 is FQNNGV in the germline V gene. This CDR3 contains 15 residues. The CDR3 coding sequence is TGTGCCAGCAGGGGCCCTGGACAGAAGAACACTGAAGCTTTCTTT. Its protein product is CASRGPGQKNTEAFF.

This rearrangement joins TRBV28 to TRBJ1-5; D remains ambiguous. Trimming shortened V by 6 bases and J by 3 bases, and 12 bases separated the two germline ends. The CDR3 runs 14 residues. Looked up from germline, CDR1 is MDHEN and CDR2 is SYDVKM. In DNA, the CDR3 is TGTGCCAGCAGAATGGCCCAGGTCAATCAGCCCCAGCATTTT. As protein: CASRMAQVNQPQHF. Drawing the rest from reference TRBV28 and TRBJ1-5, the complete variable domain is DVKVTQSSRYLVKRTGEKVFLECVQDMDHENMFWYRQDPGLGLRLIYFSYDVKMKEKGDIPEGYSVSREKKERFSLILESASTNQTSMYLCASRMAQVNQPQHFGDGTRLSIL.

The gene calls are TRBV10-3 and TRBJ2-1; TRBD2 matches at 11 bases. The CDR3 has 13 residues. V gave up 10 bases and J gave up 6 bases; unmatched junction bases: 5. Germline CDR1 ENHRY, CDR2 SYGVKD. The CDR3, as DNA: TGTGCCACTCAGGGACTAGCGGCCAATGAGCAGTTCTTC. Its protein product is CATQGLAANEQFF.

This chain links TRBV21-1 with TRBJ2-7; the table's D call, TRBD1, has no DNA check behind it. TRBV21-1 corresponds to a pseudogene. The CDR3 has 16 amino acids. The chain's CDR3 is CASSKVAGEGSYEQYF. In DNA, the CDR3 is TGTGCCAGCAGCAAAGTCGCAGGGGAAGGCTCCTACGAGCAGTACTTC.

The CDR3 DNA is TGTGCCAGCAGTTACGACGAGGGCCCCGTACAGACCCAGTACTTC. Protein product: CASSYDEGPVQTQYF. The rearrangement joins TRBV6-5 to TRBJ2-5, with a possible D match to TRBD2 (5 bases). The length of the CDR3 is 15 residues. V was trimmed by 2 bases and J by 6 bases, leaving 16 bases between them. Germline V gene data show CDR1 as MNHEY and CDR2 as SVGAGI.

The V call is TRBV15, the J call TRBJ1-5; D gene ambiguous. The germline V gene encodes CDR1 LNHNV and CDR2 YYDKDF (reference sequence). With 0 bases removed from V and 8 bases from J, the gap between germline ends came to 20 bases. The CDR3 loop spans 17 amino acids. The chain's CDR3 is CATSRDFGRVDIEPQHF. CDR3 bases: TGTGCCACCAGCAGAGATTTCGGAAGGGTTGATATTGAGCCCCAGCATTTT.

The CDR3 protein is CATSRRARSLGQETQYF. The CDR3 DNA sequence: TGTGCCACCAGCAGAAGAGCGCGCTCCCTGGGGCAAGAGACCCAGTACTTC. The chain carries TRBV15 and TRBJ2-5; D is unclear. CDR3 length: 17 residues. The germline V and J ends were trimmed by 2 bases and 2 bases, with 18 bases remaining between them. In germline, CDR1 is LNHNV, CDR2 YYDKDF (reference sequence).

This clone was seen a handful of times. V is TRBV28 and J is TRBJ1-5; possible D gene TRBD1, 6 bases. V was pared by 11 bases and J by 0 bases, with 14 bases between. Germline CDR1 and CDR2: MDHEN and SYDVKM. This CDR3 contains 14 residues. As DNA, the CDR3 is TGTGCCTCTCATGGGGGCTTTAGCAATCAGCCCCAGCATTTT. It specifies CASHGGFSNQPQHF.

A few counts support this clone. This chain links TRBV10-2 with TRBJ2-1, with TRBD2 identical over 9 bases. The CDR3 is made up of 14 amino acids. Germline values: CDR1 WSHSY, CDR2 SAAADI. Trimming removed 7 bases from V and 0 bases from J; junction bases left unmatched: 1. Written as DNA, the CDR3 is TGCGCCAGCACACTAGCGGGCTCCTACAATGAGCAGTTCTTC. This encodes CASTLAGSYNEQFF.

The CDR3 DNA follows: TGCGCCAGCAGCCGGGGGACTAGCGGGAGGAGCTCCTACGAGCAGTACTTC. Its protein product is CASSRGTSGRSSYEQYF. The rearrangement links TRBV5-1 to TRBJ2-7; 15 bases map to TRBD2. The CDR3 length is 17 residues. The junction had 5 bases not matched to a gene; V was cut back by 4 bases and J by 0 bases. Germline loops: CDR1 SGHRS, CDR2 YFSETQ.

The chain joins TRBV18 to TRBJ1-1; weak D call: TRBD1 (6 bases). Germline assignment: CDR1 KGHSH and CDR2 LQKENI. The CDR3 runs to 15 residues. Trimming left V 6 bases short and J 1 base short, with 15 bases between. CDR3 sequence (DNA): TGTGCCAGCTCGCCCGGGACAACTAGGAACACTGAAGCTTTCTTT. It is translated as CASSPGTTRNTEAFF.

The chain recombines TRBV28 with TRBJ2-5; D perhaps matches TRBD2 (6 bases). Germline lookup yields CDR1 MDHEN and CDR2 SYDVKM. This CDR3 has 14 amino acids. V lost 1 base, J lost 3 bases, and 9 bases lay in between. As DNA, the CDR3 is TGTGCCAGCAGTTTATTCGGCGGGAAAGAGACCCAGTACTTC. This translates into CASSLFGGKETQYF.

The chain is built from TRBV7-3 and TRBJ2-3, with D possibly matching TRBD2 (6 bases). The CDR3 runs 16 residues. Germline-derived CDR1 and CDR2 are SGHTA and FQGTGA. V was shortened by 5 bases and J by 0 bases, with 15 bases between the two germline ends. The CDR3 loop reads CASSRFGSPSTDTQYF. CDR3 DNA sequence: TGTGCCAGCAGCCGCTTCGGGAGCCCAAGCACAGATACGCAGTATTTT.

Concerning this clone: This sample includes further DNA sequences coding for the same CDR3. The chain employs TRBV28 and TRBJ1-1; 7 bases map to TRBD1. Germline CDR1 and CDR2: MDHEN and SYDVKM. V gave up 6 bases and J gave up 1 base; unmatched junction bases: 5. The length of the CDR3 is 14 residues. The CDR3 loop is CASSPGTANTEAFF. The CDR3 coding sequence is TGTGCCAGCAGCCCCGGGACAGCGAACACTGAAGCTTTCTTT.

This chain uses TRBV7-8 with TRBJ2-7; 8 nucleotides agree with TRBD2. The CDR3 sequence is 18 residues long. The J segment lost 1 base and the V segment lost 1 base, leaving 12 bases of the junction unmatched. In germline, CDR1 is SGHVS, CDR2 FQNEAQ. In nucleotides, the CDR3 is TGTGCCAGCAGCTTAGTTTATGAGCGGGAGTCCCGGTCCTACGAGCAGTACTTC. Translated: CASSLVYERESRSYEQYF.

This clone was detected only a few times. The chain uses TRBV14 and TRBJ1-5; possibly TRBD1 for D (5 bases). The CDR3 loop spans 20 amino acids. The germline V gene has CDR1 SGHDN and CDR2 FVKESK. V dropped 1 base and J dropped 0 bases, with 22 bases sitting between them. As DNA, the CDR3 is TGTGCCAGCAGCCAAGGACGGGACTCCCGAACCGCTTATAGCAATCAGCCCCAGCATTTT. Residues: CASSQGRDSRTAYSNQPQHF.

This chain joins TRBV11-2 and TRBJ2-5, with D possibly being TRBD2 (6 bases). Germline CDR1 is SGHAT and CDR2 is FQNNGV. This CDR3 region has 15 residues. V shed 5 bases and J shed 4 bases, with 17 bases lying between them. CDR3 DNA sequence: TGTGCCAGCAGCCAGACGCGGGACCGGCGAGAGACCCAGTACTTC. Encoded protein: CASSQTRDRRETQYF.

The CDR3 reads CASSFTQRGGYNEQFF. For the CDR3, the DNA is TGTGCCAGCAGCTTTACCCAGCGGGGGGGATACAATGAGCAGTTCTTC. V and J are TRBV7-9 and TRBJ2-1; 10 nucleotides line up with TRBD2. Germline CDR1 and CDR2: SEHNR and FQNEAQ (reference sequence). This CDR3 comprises 16 residues. J was trimmed by 4 bases and V by 3 bases; bases with no gene match: 6. Supplemented by reference TRBV7-9 and TRBJ2-1, the full variable domain reads DTGVSQNPRHKITKRGQNVTFRCDPISEHNRLYWYRQTLGQGPEFLTYFQNEAQLEKSRLLSDRFSAERPKGSFSTLEIQRTEQGDSAMYLCASSFTQRGGYNEQFFGPGTRLTVL.

The gene calls are TRBV6-6 and TRBJ2-3; maybe TRBD2 (5 bases). V was trimmed by 3 bases and J by 8 bases, leaving 12 bases between them. Looked up from germline, CDR1 is MNHNY and CDR2 is SVGAGI (reference sequence). The CDR3 runs 13 residues. The CDR3, as DNA: TGTGCCAGCAGTTATAGTGTTGCGGGTACGCAGTATTTT. It codes for CASSYSVAGTQYF.

V usage is TRBV14 and J usage is TRBJ2-1; D is perhaps TRBD1 (5 bases). CDR3 length: 15 residues. Looked up from germline, CDR1 is SGHDN and CDR2 is FVKESK. V gave up 3 bases and J gave up 4 bases, with 13 bases separating them. Written as DNA, the CDR3 is TGTGCCAGCAGCCAGAGGCAGGGCAGATACAATGAGCAGTTCTTC. As protein: CASSQRQGRYNEQFF. Supplemented by reference TRBV14 and TRBJ2-1, the full variable domain reads EAGVTQFPSHSVIEKGQTVTLRCDPISGHDNLYWYRRVMGKEIKFLLHFVKESKQDESGMPNNRFLAERTGGTYSTLKVQPAELEDSGVYFCASSQRQGRYNEQFFGPGTRLTVL.

The V call is TRBV7-1, the J call TRBJ2-1; D might be TRBD2 (6 bases). TRBV7-1 is labeled an ORF, and its function is uncertain. This CDR3 comprises 14 residues. V was pared by 3 bases and J by 2 bases, with 8 bases between. The CDR3, as DNA: TGTGCCAGCAGCTCGGGACTGGCCTACAATGAGCAGTTCTTC. Translated: CASSSGLAYNEQFF.

Worth noting for this clone: A single base separates this from a much larger clone, so it may be a read error. The sample contains more than one DNA sequence encoding this CDR3. This chain links TRBV5-1 with TRBJ2-1; 7 bases fit TRBD2. Germline V CDR1 and CDR2: SGHRS, YFSETQ. The CDR3 contains 15 residues. V was pared by 0 bases and J by 4 bases, with 4 bases of the junction left unmatched. CDR3 loop: CASSLVSSGYNEQFF. The CDR3 DNA sequence: TGCGCCAGCAGCTTGGTATCTAGCGGATACAATGAGCAGTTCTTC.

The table lists this clone with a count of one. This chain uses TRBV9 with TRBJ2-7, with 7 bases identical to TRBD1. The CDR3 runs 15 residues. V gave up 4 bases and J gave up 4 bases; unmatched junction bases: 11. Germline lookup yields CDR1 SGDLS and CDR2 YYNGEE. CDR3 nucleotide sequence: TGTGCCAGCAGCCCCACCACCGGGACAGATTACGAGCAGTACTTC. Translation: CASSPTTGTDYEQYF.